Below, one T cell receptor beta chain is given with its context. The specificity of this receptor is unknown. No quality values exist for individual bases; no much larger clone is one base distant. Total RNA and DNA were co-extracted without cell sorting from 20-30 mg of bulk tissue using the AllPrep DNA/RNA mini kit. Four to six patients with histopathologically diagnosed primary liver carcinoma underwent surgical resection in China between November 2015 and 2016. At the time of sampling, the patients had chronic HBV infection and had not received any treatment. Fresh tumor and adjacent tissue pieces were bisected; one half was stored in RNAlater at -80°C, the other sent for histology. A constant-region primer and ProtoScript II reverse transcriptase were used to reverse-transcribe TCRbeta-specific cDNA from around 480 ng total RNA. The TCRbeta libraries were prepared through three rounds of nested multiplex PCR following a slightly modified ARM-PCR procedure. Each of the first two PCR rounds ran for around 9 cycles and used multiplex TRBV1-TRBV30 forward primers together with a Cbeta reverse primer. Sample barcodes and Illumina adapters were added in a final 25-cycle PCR using Deep VentR polymerase. Before sequencing, amplicons of 200-500 bp were purified from gel using a QIAquick gel extraction kit. An Illumina HiSeq 2500 was used to sequence the TCRbeta amplicons with 250-bp paired-end reads. Per the original workflow: Quality trimming of reads was performed with Trimmomatic v0.33, and paired reads were merged with FLASH v1.2.11 so that full CDR3 sequences could be recovered. V, D and J germline segments were assigned to the rearranged TCRbeta sequences using MiGEC v1.2.1b. VDJtools v1.0.0 computed clonotype statistics and Shannon-Wiener diversity indices. To reduce sampling bias, subsequent analyses other than the diversity analysis used only the 250 most abundant clonotypes in each sample. Through fastp at Q25 and MiXCR, TCRdb rebuilt clones from the public reads, retaining in-frame beta chains. Each record represents a unique CDR3 protein, reported with the most common genes and DNA among its rows. TCRdb's processing, not the authors', yielded these V and J calls. The sample has approximately 92,000 distinct CDR3 sequences on record, 55% to 75% of them singletons. Clones ranked in the top ten supply more than 25% of the sample.

As encoded in the germline V gene, CDR1 is MDHEN while CDR2 is SYDVKM. V and J are truncated by 4 bases and 3 bases respectively, leaving an intervening sequence of 16 bases. The CDR3 covers 16 residues, taking in both the cysteine and the phenylalanine. Kept here is only the CDR3 DNA, which spans 48 bases and is read in frame from base 1. The data are from a study of tumor-infiltrating lymphocytes in primary liver carcinoma (dated by TCRdb to the late 2010s). Background for the entire study: Of the five patients, three men and two women aged 30 to 69 years, four had hepatocellular carcinoma and one had combined HCC and intrahepatic cholangiocarcinoma. Each sample produced about 3.5 to 7.13 million productive TCRbeta reads, and read depth showed no significant difference between tissue types. A total of about 35 specimens from 5 patients, comprising approximately 25 tumor regions, 5 adjacent noncancerous liver tissues and 5 peripheral blood samples, were covered by TCRbeta repertoire sequencing. The five patients had tumors of stage T1-T3 N0M0, with maximum diameters ranging from roughly 4.2 to 11 cm. For each liver tumor, the study sampled five regions along with adjacent normal tissue and blood, and applied TCRbeta repertoire sequencing, expression microarrays and whole-exome sequencing. Reproducibility between technical replicate repertoires was high, with correlation coefficients above 0.95 and mean shared-clone rates about 0.89.

What the work shows at the level of the full study, not this receptor alone: Since the samples were bulk and unsorted, there was no way to compare CD4+ and CD8+ T cell repertoires. The top 250 clones made up a significantly larger repertoire fraction in tumors than in blood (p = 0.039). With just a few patients in the study, the authors point out that the findings should be validated in a larger study. Because only the TCR beta chain was sequenced and unpaired alpha chains were not captured, true repertoire diversity is likely underestimated. Pairs of tumor regions showed greater repertoire overlap (mean about 36%) than tumor-adjacent pairs (about 17%) or tumor-blood pairs (about 14%), which is consistent with antigen-driven expansion.

Sequences were obtained from tumor-adjacent normal liver tissue. The rearranged segments are TRBV28 and TRBJ2-1; the best D guess is TRBD1, with 6 bases matching. The clonotype was recovered from a man between 40 and 49 years old with primary liver carcinoma and hepatitis B virus infection. The nucleotide sequence is TGTGCCAGCAGTTCCGCCTCAGGGGAAAGCTACAATGAGCAGTTCTTC. The resulting protein is CASSSASGESYNEQFF.